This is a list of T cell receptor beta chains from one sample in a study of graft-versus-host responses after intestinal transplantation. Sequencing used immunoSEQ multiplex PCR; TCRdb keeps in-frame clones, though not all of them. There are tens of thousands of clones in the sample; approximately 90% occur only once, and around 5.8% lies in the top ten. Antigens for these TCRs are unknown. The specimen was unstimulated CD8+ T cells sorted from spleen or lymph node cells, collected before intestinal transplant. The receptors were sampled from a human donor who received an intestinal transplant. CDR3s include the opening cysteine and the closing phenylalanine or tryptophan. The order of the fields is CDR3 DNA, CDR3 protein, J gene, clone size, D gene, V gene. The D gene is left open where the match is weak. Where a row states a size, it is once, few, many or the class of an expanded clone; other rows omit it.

cdr3_nt: TGTGCCAGCAGTTTACTGGGTGTCGATGAGCAGTTCTTC
cdr3_aa: CASSLLGVDEQFF
j_call: TRBJ2-1
clone_size: -
d_call: -
v_call: TRBV27

cdr3_nt: TGCGCCAGCAGCCCGGGTTTGAGACGACCCTATAATTCACCCCTCCACTTT
cdr3_aa: CASSPGLRRPYNSPLHF
j_call: TRBJ1-6
clone_size: -
d_call: -
v_call: TRBV4-1

cdr3_nt: TGCGCCAGCAGCCAAGATATCCCCGGGACAGACAATGAGCAGTTCTTC
cdr3_aa: CASSQDIPGTDNEQFF
j_call: TRBJ2-1
clone_size: -
d_call: TRBD1
v_call: TRBV4-1

cdr3_nt: TGCAGCGACGGGACAGCCACTAACTATGGCTACACCTTC
cdr3_aa: CSDGTATNYGYTF
j_call: TRBJ1-2
clone_size: -
d_call: TRBD1
v_call: TRBV29-1

cdr3_nt: TGTGCCAGCAGCTTAGGCTTTGGGGTAGAAGATACGCAGTATTTT
cdr3_aa: CASSLGFGVEDTQYF
j_call: TRBJ2-3
clone_size: -
d_call: -
v_call: TRBV7-7

cdr3_nt: TGCGCCAGCAGCACGGGGAGAGTGCAGTACTTC
cdr3_aa: CASSTGRVQYF
j_call: TRBJ2-7
clone_size: once
d_call: -
v_call: TRBV5-1

cdr3_nt: TGTGCCAGCAGCTTAATACTAGCGGGAGACGATGAGCAGTTCTTC
cdr3_aa: CASSLILAGDDEQFF
j_call: TRBJ2-1
clone_size: -
d_call: TRBD2
v_call: TRBV5-4

cdr3_nt: TGTGCCAGCAGCCAAGGACTAGCGGGATACTCCTACAATGAGCAGTTCTTC
cdr3_aa: CASSQGLAGYSYNEQFF
j_call: TRBJ2-1
clone_size: -
d_call: TRBD2
v_call: TRBV7-6

cdr3_nt: TGTGCCACCAGCAGCTCTTTGGCGGAAGGGGGTGCCTACGAGCAGTACTTC
cdr3_aa: CATSSSLAEGGAYEQYF
j_call: TRBJ2-7
clone_size: -
d_call: -
v_call: TRBV15

cdr3_nt: TGTGCCAGCAGTCCCTTGGAAGATTCGCGGAACGCCTACGAGCAGTACTTC
cdr3_aa: CASSPLEDSRNAYEQYF
j_call: TRBJ2-7
clone_size: -
d_call: -
v_call: TRBV28

cdr3_nt: TGTGCCAGCAGTCCCGGACCTAGGGGTAACGAGCAGTACTTC
cdr3_aa: CASSPGPRGNEQYF
j_call: TRBJ2-7
clone_size: -
d_call: -
v_call: TRBV28

cdr3_nt: TGTGCCAGCAGCTTTAGCGGGACCCTCGACAATGAGCAGTTCTTC
cdr3_aa: CASSFSGTLDNEQFF
j_call: TRBJ2-1
clone_size: -
d_call: TRBD2
v_call: TRBV7-9

cdr3_nt: TGTGCCAGCAGCTGGGCCGGGGCGTCAGGGGAGCAGTACTTC
cdr3_aa: CASSWAGASGEQYF
j_call: TRBJ2-7
clone_size: -
d_call: -
v_call: TRBV5-6